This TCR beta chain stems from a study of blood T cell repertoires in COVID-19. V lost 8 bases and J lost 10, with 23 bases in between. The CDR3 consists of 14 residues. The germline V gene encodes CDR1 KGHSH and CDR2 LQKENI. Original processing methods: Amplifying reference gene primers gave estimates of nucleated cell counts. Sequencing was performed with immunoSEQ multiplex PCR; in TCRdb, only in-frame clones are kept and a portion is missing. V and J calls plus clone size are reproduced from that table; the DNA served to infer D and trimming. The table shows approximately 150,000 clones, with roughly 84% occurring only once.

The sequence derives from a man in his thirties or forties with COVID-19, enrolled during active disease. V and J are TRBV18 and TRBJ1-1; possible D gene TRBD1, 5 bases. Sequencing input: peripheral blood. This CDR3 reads CASGPAGLPQGAFF. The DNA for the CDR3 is TGTGCCAGCGGTCCGGCGGGGCTCCCTCAGGGAGCTTTCTTT.